What follows are 25 T cell receptor beta chains derived from one specimen sequenced in a study of blood T cell repertoires in COVID-19 (dated by TCRdb to 2020 to 2022). Libraries were made using the immunoSEQ multiplex PCR assay. The table comes from immuneACCESS by way of TCRdb, which keeps in-frame sequences with V and J called. Part of the clones is missing from these tables; in studies checked, under half for an unresolved V gene and the rest for unknown reasons. The sample includes approximately 110,000 clones, with roughly 88% observed a single time. The top ten clonotypes cover nearly 0.9% of the sample. Sequencing was performed on peripheral blood. Every receptor here comes from a woman in her 50s with active or convalescent COVID-19.

The chain recombines TRBV5-1 with TRBJ1-1; D ambiguous. The V gene lost 0 bases and the J gene lost 0 bases, with 12 bases spanning the gap. The CDR3 totals 16 residues. From germline, CDR1 is SGHRS and CDR2 YFSETQ. CDR3 bases: TGCGCCAGCAGCTTGGGCGGCGCGTACTTGAACACTGAAGCTTTCTTT. As protein: CASSLGGAYLNTEAFF. The complete variable domain, with remaining parts taken from reference TRBV5-1 and TRBJ1-1, reads KAGVTQTPRYLIKTRGQQVTLSCSPISGHRSVSWYQQTPGQGLQFLFEYFSETQRNKGNFPGRFSGRQFSNSRSEMNVSTLELGDSALYLCASSLGGAYLNTEAFFGQGTRLTVV.

The chain uses TRBV5-4 and TRBJ1-2; 7 bases align to TRBD1. Per germline, CDR1 SGHNT and CDR2 YYREEE (reference sequence). The CDR3 is made up of 15 amino acids. J was trimmed by 3 bases and V by 1 base; bases with no gene match: 6. Written as DNA, the CDR3 is TGTGCCAGCAGCTTGTCCACCGGGACAGACTATGGCTACACCTTC. Amino acids: CASSLSTGTDYGYTF.

The chain couples TRBV5-6 to TRBJ2-5, with 7 bases that match TRBD2. V lost 3 bases, J lost 5 bases, and 10 bases stayed unmatched. This CDR3 has 15 amino acids. Germline CDR1 and CDR2: SGHDT and YYEEEE. CDR3 nucleotides: TGTGCCAGCAGCTGGGAAGGACTAGTCGTGGAGACCCAGTACTTC. This gives the protein CASSWEGLVVETQYF.

The chain employs TRBV5-4 and TRBJ2-1; 8 nucleotides align to TRBD2. The CDR3 sequence is 15 residues long. Trimming cost V 2 bases and J 8 bases; bases outside gene matches: 9. In germline, CDR1 is SGHNT, CDR2 YYREEE (reference sequence). For the CDR3, the DNA is TGTGCCAGCAGCTTAGTGGGCGGGAGGTGGGATGAGCAGTTCTTC. The encoded protein is CASSLVGGRWDEQFF.

The rearrangement links TRBV2 to TRBJ1-2; no reliable D call. From germline, CDR1 is SNHLY and CDR2 FYNNEI. The CDR3 runs 12 residues. Deletions cut 0 bases from V and 10 bases from J, with 9 bases between. The CDR3 DNA is TGTGCCAGCAGTGAAGCCGCCGGAGTCTACACCTTC. Protein: CASSEAAGVYTF.

The genes are TRBV28 and TRBJ2-7; possibly TRBD2 for D (7 bases). V was cut by 3 bases and J by 1 base, with 13 bases left in between. Looked up from germline, CDR1 is MDHEN and CDR2 is SYDVKM. The CDR3 contains 15 residues. Here the CDR3 DNA reads TGTGCCAGCAGTTTTGGGGGGGGCGGGTCCTACGAGCAGTACTTC. The encoded protein is CASSFGGGGSYEQYF.

V gene TRBV5-1 combines with J gene TRBJ1-2, with D perhaps matching TRBD1 (6 bases). Germline V gives CDR1 SGHRS, CDR2 YFSETQ. The germline V and J ends were trimmed by 3 bases and 4 bases, with 19 bases remaining between them. CDR3 size: 16 residues. CDR3 nucleotides: TGCGCCAGCAGCTCCGAGAGCTACAGGGACGGCTATGGCTACACCTTC. This translates into CASSSESYRDGYGYTF.

V usage is TRBV7-9 and J usage is TRBJ1-3; no reliable D call. Germline loops: CDR1 SEHNR, CDR2 FQNEAQ (reference sequence). The CDR3 sequence is 13 residues long. The V gene lost 1 base and the J gene lost 8 bases, with 9 bases spanning the gap. The CDR3 here is CASSLVIGDTIYF. The CDR3 coding sequence is TGTGCCAGCAGCTTAGTGATCGGGGACACCATATATTTT.

V is TRBV19 and J is TRBJ1-2; possible D gene TRBD1, 6 bases. Germline V gene lookup returns CDR1 LNHDA and CDR2 SQIVND (reference sequence). Trimming shortened V by 5 bases and J by 3 bases, and 13 bases separated the two germline ends. CDR3 length equals 14 residues. In nucleotides, the CDR3 is TGTGCCAGTAGTGCTACAGGGTCGGACTATGGCTACACCTTC. This codes for CASSATGSDYGYTF.

This clone was seen only once. The J gene is TRBJ2-1, the V gene TRBV2; TRBD2 matches at 14 bases. Germline V CDR1 and CDR2: SNHLY, FYNNEI. The CDR3 extends over 16 amino acids. After removal of 6 bases from V and 4 bases from J, the junction contained 5 bases not matched to a gene. The CDR3 region is CASRGTSGRNYNEQFF. DNA of the CDR3: TGTGCCAGCAGGGGGACTAGCGGGAGAAATTACAATGAGCAGTTCTTC.

The chain couples TRBV2 to TRBJ2-3, with a possible D match to TRBD2 (5 bases). Trimming took 7 bases from V and 4 from J, leaving 15 bases between them. The CDR3 length is 14 residues. Per the germline V gene, CDR1 is SNHLY and CDR2 is FYNNEI. CDR3 in amino acids: CASKPMAGADTQYF. The CDR3 region has the DNA TGTGCCAGCAAACCGATGGCGGGTGCAGATACGCAGTATTTT.

This CDR3 is CASSQDRGSGVGSRAFF. The CDR3 DNA reads as TGTGCCAGCAGCCAAGACCGTGGGAGCGGGGTCGGTTCTAGAGCTTTCTTT. The genes are TRBV4-2 and TRBJ1-1; D uncertain. V gave up 0 bases and J gave up 10 bases, with 24 bases separating them. Looked up from germline, CDR1 is LGHNA and CDR2 is YNFKEQ. The CDR3 spans 17 residues.

The chain joins TRBV24-1 to TRBJ2-1; TRBD2 is a possible D gene (5 bases). Germline values: CDR1 KGHDR, CDR2 SFDVKD. Trimming pared 2 bases from V and 8 bases from J, leaving 21 bases between. This CDR3 contains 17 residues. CDR3 sequence reads: CATSDSFHGGPSYEQFF. DNA for the CDR3: TGTGCCACCAGTGATTCTTTCCACGGAGGCCCATCGTATGAGCAGTTCTTC.

The J gene is TRBJ2-5, the V gene TRBV4-1, with 9 bases lining up with TRBD2. The CDR3 is 16 residues long. Germline V gives CDR1 MGHRA, CDR2 YSYEKL. With 3 bases clipped from V and 5 bases from J, the junction kept 10 bases outside the gene matches. The chain's CDR3 is CASSQAGGRALETQYF. The CDR3 nucleotides read TGCGCCAGCAGCCAGGCGGGCGGGAGGGCGCTTGAGACCCAGTACTTC.

The chain employs TRBV2 and TRBJ2-2; a weak D match, TRBD2 (5 bases). CDR1 SNHLY and CDR2 FYNNEI come from the germline V gene. Deletions cut 6 bases from V and 13 bases from J, with 18 bases between. CDR3 length equals 13 residues. Written as DNA, the CDR3 is TGTGCCAGCAGCCCCGACTACACCCGGTGGCTGTTTTTT. This gives the protein CASSPDYTRWLFF. Full variable domain (rest looked up from reference TRBV2 and TRBJ2-2): EPEVTQTPSHQVTQMGQEVILRCVPISNHLYFYWYRQILGQKVEFLVSFYNNEISEKSEIFDDQFSVERPDGSNFTLKIRSTKLEDSAMYFCASSPDYTRWLFFGEGSRLTVL.

The rearrangement uses TRBV7-3 and TRBJ1-5, with 7 nucleotides matching TRBD1. This CDR3 is 17 amino acids long. With V trimmed by 3 bases and J by 3 bases, 11 bases remained unmatched. From germline, CDR1 is SGHTA and CDR2 FQGTGA. The CDR3 loop reads CASSFQGEPYPNQPQHF. In DNA form, the CDR3 reads TGTGCCAGCAGCTTTCAGGGGGAGCCTTATCCCAATCAGCCCCAGCATTTT.

V gene TRBV7-9 combines with J gene TRBJ2-7; 10 bases agree with TRBD2. The CDR3 is 14 residues long. CDR1 is SEHNR, CDR2 FQNEAQ, per germline (reference sequence). Unmatched junction bases numbered 6, after V lost 4 bases and J lost 6 bases. The CDR3 DNA reads as TGTGCCAGCAGCTCATCGGGACTAGCGTTCGAGCAGTACTTC. This encodes CASSSSGLAFEQYF.

The rearrangement uses TRBV28 and TRBJ1-1; tentatively, D is TRBD1 (5 bases). Trimming cost V 6 bases and J 7 bases, with 15 bases left between them. This CDR3 region has 13 residues. CDR1 MDHEN and CDR2 SYDVKM come from the germline V gene. CDR3 residues: CASSRSLGVEAFF. CDR3 coding DNA: TGTGCCAGCAGCCGTTCTTTAGGGGTTGAAGCTTTCTTT.

This clone has a count of ten or more. The gene calls are TRBV7-2 and TRBJ1-5; 7 bases align to TRBD1. With V trimmed by 4 bases and J by 3 bases, 6 bases remained unmatched. Germline CDR1 reads SGHTA; CDR2 reads FQGNSA. This CDR3 has 15 amino acids. The CDR3 is CASSSQTGTNQPQHF. The CDR3 nucleotides read TGTGCCAGCAGCTCCCAGACAGGGACCAATCAGCCCCAGCATTTT.

This clone was detected only once. In DNA form, the CDR3 reads TGTGCCAGCAGTTCCCCTAGCGGGATAATCAATGAGCAGTTCTTC. It yields the protein CASSSPSGIINEQFF. The genes are TRBV28 and TRBJ2-1, with 9 bases aligning to TRBD2. Germline-derived CDR1 and CDR2 are MDHEN and SYDVKM. The V segment lost 4 bases and the J segment 6 bases; nucleotides outside the gene matches: 7. This CDR3 has 15 amino acids. The variable domain in full, completed from reference TRBV28 and TRBJ2-1, reads DVKVTQSSRYLVKRTGEKVFLECVQDMDHENMFWYRQDPGLGLRLIYFSYDVKMKEKGDIPEGYSVSREKKERFSLILESASTNQTSMYLCASSSPSGIINEQFFGPGTRLTVL.

The V and J genes are TRBV7-2 and TRBJ2-1, with 9 bases fitting TRBD1. Trimming took 5 bases from V and 8 from J; bases not matched to a gene: 10. The CDR3 runs 15 residues. The germline gives CDR1 SGHTA, CDR2 FQGNSA. The CDR3, as DNA: TGTGCCAGCAGCCCAGGGACAGGGTATGGAGATGAGCAGTTCTTC. Its protein product is CASSPGTGYGDEQFF.

The gene calls are TRBV3-1 (or the pseudogene TRBV3-2) and TRBJ1-1, with D possibly TRBD1 on 6 matching bases. The CDR3 runs 15 residues. Trimming left V 6 bases short and J 3 bases short, with 17 bases between. Germline V gene sequence: CDR1 LGHDT, CDR2 YNNKEL (reference sequence). CDR3 sequence reads: CASSPDSGPDTEAFF. In DNA, the CDR3 is TGTGCCAGCAGTCCGGACAGCGGTCCAGACACTGAAGCTTTCTTT.

The chain couples TRBV11-2 to TRBJ2-2; TRBD1 is a possible D gene (5 bases). Trimming took 1 base from V and 6 from J, leaving 15 bases between them. Looked up from germline, CDR1 is SGHAT and CDR2 is FQNNGV. The CDR3 consists of 16 residues. The CDR3 spells CASSLGGPVAPGELFF. The DNA of the CDR3 is TGTGCCAGCAGCTTAGGGGGCCCCGTGGCTCCCGGGGAGCTGTTTTTT.

This clone was seen once. J is TRBJ2-1 and V is TRBV2; TRBD1 matches 7 bases. The V and J ends lost 6 bases and 3 bases, in that order; junction bases with no gene match: 5. The germline V gene has CDR1 SNHLY and CDR2 FYNNEI. CDR3 length: 14 amino acids. Written as DNA, the CDR3 is TGTGCCAGCAGGGGGACAGATATCTACAATGAGCAGTTCTTC. Translated: CASRGTDIYNEQFF.

The CDR3: CAWGGLPGELFF. The DNA for the CDR3 is TGTGCCTGGGGTGGACTTCCCGGGGAGCTGTTTTTT. The chain recombines TRBV30 with TRBJ2-2; possibly TRBD2 for D (5 bases). V was cut by 5 bases and J by 6 bases, with 10 bases left in between. Per the germline V gene, CDR1 is GTSNPN and CDR2 is SVGIG (reference sequence). The CDR3 covers 12 residues.